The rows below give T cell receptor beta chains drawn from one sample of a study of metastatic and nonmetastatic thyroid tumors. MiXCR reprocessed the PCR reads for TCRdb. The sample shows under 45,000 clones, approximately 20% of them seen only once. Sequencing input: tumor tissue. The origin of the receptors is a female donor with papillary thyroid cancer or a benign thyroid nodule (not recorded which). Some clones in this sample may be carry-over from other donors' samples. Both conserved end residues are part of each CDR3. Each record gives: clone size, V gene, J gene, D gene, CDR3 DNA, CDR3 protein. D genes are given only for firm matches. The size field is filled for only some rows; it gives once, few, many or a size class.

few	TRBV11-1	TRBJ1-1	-	TGTGCCAGCAGCCTTAGCCGTGGGGGGGGATTCATGAACACTGAAGCTTTCTTT	CASSLSRGGGFMNTEAFF
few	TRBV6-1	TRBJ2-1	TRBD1	TGTGCCAGCAGTTGGGATGGACAGGGAGAGCAGTTCTTC	CASSWDGQGEQFF
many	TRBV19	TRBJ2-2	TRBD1	TGTGCCAGTAGTACCAGGGGGCTAGAGCGCTCCGGGGAGCTGTTTTTT	CASSTRGLERSGELFF
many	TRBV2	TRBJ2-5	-	TGTGCCAGCACCGAAACAGGGTCAAGAGAAGAGACCCAGTACTTC	CASTETGSREETQYF
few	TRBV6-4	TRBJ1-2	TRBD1	TGTGCCAGCAGTGACGGTTCCGGGACAGGGGGCAGCGGTGGCTACACCTTC	CASSDGSGTGGSGGYTF
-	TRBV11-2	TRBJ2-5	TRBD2	TGTGCCAGCAGCCCGCGTCGTGGTTTGGGGGGGGAGACCCAGTACTTC	CASSPRRGLGGETQYF
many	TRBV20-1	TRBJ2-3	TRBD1	TGCAGTGCTAGGCCGATTTTGAGCCAGGGGGTTATAGATACGCAGTATTTT	CSARPILSQGVIDTQYF
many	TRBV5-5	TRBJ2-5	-	TGTGCCAGCAGCTTGAGGGCCGGGCGAGGGATAACCGGGGAGACCCAGTACTTC	CASSLRAGRGITGETQYF
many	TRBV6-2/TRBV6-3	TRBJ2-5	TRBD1	TGTGCCAGCAGTGGGACAGGGGGCCAAGAGACCCAGTACTTC	CASSGTGGQETQYF
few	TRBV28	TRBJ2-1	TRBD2	TGTGCCAGCAGTTTCTCTCTAGCGGGAGTCGTTGAGCAGTTCTTC	CASSFSLAGVVEQFF
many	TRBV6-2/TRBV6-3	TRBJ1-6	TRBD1	TGTGCCAGCAGTTACGGCAGGGGGTTATATAATTCACCCCTCCACTTT	CASSYGRGLYNSPLHF
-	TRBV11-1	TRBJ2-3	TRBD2	TGTGCCAGCAGCTTATGGCTAGCGGGGGGCACAGATACGCAGTATTTT	CASSLWLAGGTDTQYF
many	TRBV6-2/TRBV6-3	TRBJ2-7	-	TGTGCCAGCCGACAGGACTCCTCCTACGAGCAGTACTTC	CASRQDSSYEQYF
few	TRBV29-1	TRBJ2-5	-	TGCAGCGTTTTGCCCTGGGAAGAGACCAAGTACTTC	CSVLPWEETKYF
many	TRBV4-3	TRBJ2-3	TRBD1	TGCGCCAGCCGTCGATCGACAGGGGGCAGGGATACGCAGTATTTT	CASRRSTGGRDTQYF
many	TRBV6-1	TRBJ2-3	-	TGTGCCAGCAGGTTGACCCCGACCGATACGCAGTATTTT	CASRLTPTDTQYF
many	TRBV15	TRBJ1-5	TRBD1	TGTGCCACCAGCAGAGACTTCCGAGCAGGGGGACGTCAGCATTTT	CATSRDFRAGGRQHF
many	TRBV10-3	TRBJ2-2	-	TGTGCCATCAGTGGGGGGCAGTTAAGGGAGCTGTTTTTT	CAISGGQLRELFF
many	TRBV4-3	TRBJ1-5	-	TGCGCCAGCAGCCAAAACAGACAGATCAATCAGCCCCAGCATTTT	CASSQNRQINQPQHF
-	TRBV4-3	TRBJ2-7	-	TGCGCCAGCAGCCACGCACTGTGCAGGGCCTACGAGCAGTACTTC	CASSHALCRAYEQYF
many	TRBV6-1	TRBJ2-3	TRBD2	TGTGCCAGCAGTAGAGGACTAGCGGGGAGGGATACGCAGTATTTT	CASSRGLAGRDTQYF
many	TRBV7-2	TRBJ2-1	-	TGTGCCAGCACCTACCAAGCCACCCGCTCCTACAATGAGCAGTTCTTC	CASTYQATRSYNEQFF
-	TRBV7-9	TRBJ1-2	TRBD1	TGTGCCAGCTACTACGAGGGGGCCTATGGCTACAACTTC	CASYYEGAYGYNF
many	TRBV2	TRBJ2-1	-	TGTGCCAGCAGTGAAGGGAGGGACAATGAGCAGTTCTTC	CASSEGRDNEQFF
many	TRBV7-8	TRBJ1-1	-	TGTGCCAGCAGCTTAGGGGACCCGACTACGGAAGCTTTCTTT	CASSLGDPTTEAFF
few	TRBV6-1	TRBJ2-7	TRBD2	TGTGCCAGCAGGGCGGGACTAGCGGGAGGAAGGGAGCAGTACTTC	CASRAGLAGGREQYF
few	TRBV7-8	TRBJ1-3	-	TGTGCCAGCAGCTTCCAGGCGGCCTGGAGCTCTGGAAACACCATATATTTT	CASSFQAAWSSGNTIYF
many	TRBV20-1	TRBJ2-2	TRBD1	TGCAGTGCCGCACAGGGGACCGGGGAGCTGTTTTTT	CSAAQGTGELFF
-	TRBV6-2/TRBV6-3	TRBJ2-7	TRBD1	TGTGCCAGCAGGCCCATGGGACAGTTCATCTACGAGCAGTACTTC	CASRPMGQFIYEQYF
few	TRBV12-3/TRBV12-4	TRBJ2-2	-	TGTGCCAGCAGTTTGAGCGGAGGGGCCGGGGAGCTGTTTTTT	CASSLSGGAGELFF
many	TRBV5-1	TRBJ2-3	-	TGCGCCAGCAGCTCACCGGGGGCGCAAGATACGCAGTATTTT	CASSSPGAQDTQYF